Reported below is one T cell receptor (beta chain). Its specificity is unknown. This sample is drawn from a study of OX40 agonist ivuxolimab in advanced cancers. Study results and caveats: Some patients without response likewise showed low normalized clonal expansion. At doses 0.1 to 3.0 mg/kg, CD4+ and CD8+ clones expanded.

Sequencing used immunoSEQ multiplex PCR; TCRdb keeps in-frame clones, though not all of them. The profile shows tens of thousands of clones, around 86% of them singletons. The TCR originated in an adult with an advanced solid tumor such as melanoma, head and neck, liver or kidney cancer. The sample consisted of CD4+ or CD8+ T cells sorted from blood, taken in a trial of the OX40 agonist ivuxolimab.

This CDR3 is CASSLAREGFAEAFF. The CDR3 DNA is TGTGCCAGCAGCTTGGCCCGGGAGGGGTTCGCTGAAGCTTTCTTT. This sequence joins TRBV5-5 and TRBJ1-1, with D perhaps TRBD1 (5 bases). Germline CDR1 and CDR2: SGHKS and YYEKEE (reference sequence). Deletions cut 0 bases from V and 6 bases from J, with 15 bases between. The CDR3 has 15 residues.